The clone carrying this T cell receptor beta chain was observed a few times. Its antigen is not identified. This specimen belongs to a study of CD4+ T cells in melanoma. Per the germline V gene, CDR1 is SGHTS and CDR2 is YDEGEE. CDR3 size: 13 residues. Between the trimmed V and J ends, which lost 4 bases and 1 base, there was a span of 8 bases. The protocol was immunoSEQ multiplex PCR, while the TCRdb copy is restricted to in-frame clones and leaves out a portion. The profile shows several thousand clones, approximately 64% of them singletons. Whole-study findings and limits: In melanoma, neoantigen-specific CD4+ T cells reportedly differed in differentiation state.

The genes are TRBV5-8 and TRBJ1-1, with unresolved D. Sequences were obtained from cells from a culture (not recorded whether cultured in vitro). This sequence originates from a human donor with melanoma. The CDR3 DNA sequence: TGTGCCAGCAGCGTTCCGGGGAACACTGAAGCTTTCTTT. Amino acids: CASSVPGNTEAFF. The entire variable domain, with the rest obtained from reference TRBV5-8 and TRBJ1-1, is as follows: EAGVTQSPTHLIKTRGQQATLRCSPISGHTSVYWYQQALGLGLQFLLWYDEGEERNRGNFPPRFSGRQFPNYSSELNVNALELEDSALYLCASSVPGNTEAFFGQGTRLTVV.